What follows are 13 T cell receptor beta chains derived from one specimen sequenced in a study of cytomegalovirus exposure and HLA in healthy donors (dated by TCRdb to 2017 to 2019). Receptor amplification or capture employed the immunoSEQ multiplex PCR assay. For the multiplex PCR, a mixture combining 60 forward primers for TCR Vbeta segments and 13 reverse primers for TCR Jbeta segments was used. In TCRdb, the immuneACCESS table is reduced to in-frame sequences with V and J assigned. These tables do not hold every clone; where another copy was compared, an unresolved V gene accounts for under half, and the others remain unexplained. The sample has a few hundred thousand clones on record, around 83% of them singletons. The ten biggest clones cover around 1.4% of the sample. Material: PBMCs. These receptors were obtained from a girl between 10 and 17 years old in good health and CMV-seronegative.

The V and J genes are TRBV7-9 and TRBJ2-7; 11 nucleotides agree with TRBD1. V lost 8 bases, J lost 3 bases, and 0 bases stayed unmatched. Germline CDR1 SEHNR, CDR2 FQNEAQ (reference sequence). This CDR3 is 12 amino acids long. DNA of the CDR3: TGTGCCAGCGGGACAGGGGGCTACGAGCAGTACTTC. Translation: CASGTGGYEQYF.

The genes are TRBV5-4 and TRBJ2-7; tentative D call: TRBD1 (6 bases). The CDR3 has 13 residues. The germline V gene has CDR1 SGHNT and CDR2 YYREEE (reference sequence). V was clipped by 4 bases and J by 3 bases, with 11 bases between them. CDR3 region: CASSRTESYEQYF. CDR3 DNA sequence: TGTGCCAGCAGCCGGACAGAGAGCTACGAGCAGTACTTC. The full variable domain, in which reference TRBV5-4 and TRBJ2-7 provide the parts outside the CDR3, is ETGVTQSPTHLIKTRGQQVTLRCSSQSGHNTVSWYQQALGQGPQFIFQYYREEENGRGNFPPRFSGLQFPNYSSELNVNALELDDSALYLCASSRTESYEQYFGPGTRLTVT.

This chain links TRBV6-1 with TRBJ1-1, with no clear D. The CDR3 consists of 13 residues. V lost 7 bases and J 1 base, leaving 10 bases between the germline ends. Germline assignment: CDR1 MNHNS and CDR2 SASEGT. CDR3 coding DNA: TGTGCCAGCAAGGCGACTGGGAACACTGAAGCTTTCTTT. Its translation: CASKATGNTEAFF.

This clone is a singleton in its sample. The chain employs TRBV28 and TRBJ1-3; unclear D gene. Germline loops: CDR1 MDHEN, CDR2 SYDVKM. This CDR3 is 15 amino acids long. The V end lost 1 base, the J end lost 0 bases, and 7 bases lay between the germline ends. The CDR3, as DNA: TGTGCCAGCAGTTTATCAGTGATCTCTGGAAACACCATATATTTT. This sequence encodes CASSLSVISGNTIYF.

This clone showed up just once. The rearrangement uses TRBV6-5 and TRBJ2-4; D might be TRBD2 (6 bases). The V end was cut by 4 bases, the J end by 8 bases, with 6 bases between. Germline V CDR1 and CDR2: MNHEY, SVGAGI. This CDR3 has 11 amino acids. CDR3 bases: TGTGCCAGCAGTTGGGGGGACATTCAGTACTTC. It encodes CASSWGDIQYF.

The CDR3 reads CASSSGVLAGHTGELFF. In nucleotides, the CDR3 is TGCGCCAGCAGCTCCGGGGTCCTAGCGGGCCACACCGGGGAGCTGTTTTTT. The genes are TRBV5-1 and TRBJ2-2; 8 bases line up with TRBD2. The CDR3 runs 17 residues. Trimming removed 3 bases from V and 3 bases from J; junction bases left unmatched: 10. Germline lookup yields CDR1 SGHRS and CDR2 YFSETQ.

This clone was observed a single time. This sequence joins TRBV7-9 and TRBJ2-1; D remains unclear. Germline CDR1 and CDR2: SEHNR and FQNEAQ (reference sequence). The CDR3 has 11 residues. Trimming left V 5 bases short and J 7 bases short, with 6 bases between. The CDR3 DNA is TGTGCCAGCAGCCCCAGGAATGAGCAGTTCTTC. Protein product: CASSPRNEQFF.

The chain links TRBV6-5 to TRBJ1-1; unclear D gene. Germline loops: CDR1 MNHEY, CDR2 SVGAGI. Trimming left V 5 bases short and J 8 bases short, with 15 bases between. This CDR3 has 13 residues. CDR3 loop: CASSEVVGREAFF. CDR3 sequence (DNA): TGTGCCAGCAGTGAAGTCGTAGGCAGGGAAGCTTTCTTT.

As for this clone: At one end the junction does not follow the germline gene, possibly because of a read error. The chain joins TRBV4-2 to TRBJ2-6, with 12 bases fitting TRBD2. The CDR3 totals 19 residues. Germline CDR1 LGHNA, CDR2 YNFKEQ. The CDR3 nucleotides are TGTGCCGGCAGCCGCCCCCTAGCGGGGGGGGTCTCTGGGGCCAACGTCCTGACTTTC. Its translation: CAGSRPLAGGVSGANVLTF.

A note on this clone: Additional DNA sequences in this sample encode the identical CDR3. The chain is built from TRBV7-2 and TRBJ1-6, with D perhaps matching TRBD1 (5 bases). V was cut by 1 base and J by 7 bases, with 8 bases left in between. Germline V gene lookup returns CDR1 SGHTA and CDR2 FQGNSA. The CDR3 covers 14 residues. The DNA of the CDR3 is TGTGCCAGCAGCTTAGAGCGGGGGAATTCACCCCTCCACTTT. Its protein product is CASSLERGNSPLHF.

The rearrangement joins TRBV2 to TRBJ2-3; 9 nucleotides agree with TRBD1. CDR1 is SNHLY and CDR2 is FYNNEI in the germline V gene. The CDR3 contains 14 residues. Trimming removed 6 bases from V and 3 bases from J; junction bases left unmatched: 4. The CDR3 DNA sequence: TGTGCCAGCAGAGGGGACAGGGAAACAGATACGCAGTATTTT. Amino acids: CASRGDRETDTQYF. Full variable domain (rest looked up from reference TRBV2 and TRBJ2-3): EPEVTQTPSHQVTQMGQEVILRCVPISNHLYFYWYRQILGQKVEFLVSFYNNEISEKSEIFDDQFSVERPDGSNFTLKIRSTKLEDSAMYFCASRGDRETDTQYFGPGTRLTVL.

The chain uses TRBV2 and TRBJ2-1, with TRBD2 identical over 13 bases. The CDR3 loop spans 17 amino acids. The V and J ends lost 4 bases and 2 bases, in that order; junction bases with no gene match: 5. Germline V CDR1 and CDR2: SNHLY, FYNNEI. CDR3: CASSGGTSGVTYNEQFF. CDR3 sequence (DNA): TGTGCCAGCAGTGGCGGGACTAGCGGGGTCACCTACAATGAGCAGTTCTTC.

The chain has TRBV7-8 and TRBJ1-2, with 12 bases identical to TRBD1. Germline V gives CDR1 SGHVS, CDR2 FQNEAQ. V lost 1 base to trimming and J lost 8 bases; unmatched junction nucleotides: 5. This CDR3 contains 15 residues. This chain's CDR3 is CASSLGGDRGRGYTF. CDR3 coding DNA: TGTGCCAGCAGCTTAGGAGGGGACAGGGGGCGCGGCTACACCTTC.